The present entry profiles one TCR beta chain with its context. Its antigen is unknown. These data originate in a study of shared clonotypes between healthy human individuals. Study-wide points: Sorted-subset sequencing, rarefaction showed, was incomplete despite large depth.

The CDR3 has 14 amino acids. There were only Caucasian adults among the donors, and all lived in Nashville, Tennessee. Division of CD4+ cells produced a CD45RA+ naive subset and a CD45RA-negative memory subset. Produced via immunoSEQ multiplex PCR; TCRdb's table is partial and in-frame only. The data show under 1,900,000 clones, approximately 98.5% seen once. The sequence came from a man in his thirties or forties in good health. This rearrangement joins TRBV12-2 to TRBJ2-1. TRBV12-2 is a pseudogene segment. The sequenced material came from naive CD4+ T cells sorted from blood. Subset indicated: CD45RA+ positively selected. The CDR3 DNA reads TGTGCAAGTCGCGTCCTCCGGGCCTTGCATGAGCAGTTCTTC. It codes for CASRVLRALHEQFF.